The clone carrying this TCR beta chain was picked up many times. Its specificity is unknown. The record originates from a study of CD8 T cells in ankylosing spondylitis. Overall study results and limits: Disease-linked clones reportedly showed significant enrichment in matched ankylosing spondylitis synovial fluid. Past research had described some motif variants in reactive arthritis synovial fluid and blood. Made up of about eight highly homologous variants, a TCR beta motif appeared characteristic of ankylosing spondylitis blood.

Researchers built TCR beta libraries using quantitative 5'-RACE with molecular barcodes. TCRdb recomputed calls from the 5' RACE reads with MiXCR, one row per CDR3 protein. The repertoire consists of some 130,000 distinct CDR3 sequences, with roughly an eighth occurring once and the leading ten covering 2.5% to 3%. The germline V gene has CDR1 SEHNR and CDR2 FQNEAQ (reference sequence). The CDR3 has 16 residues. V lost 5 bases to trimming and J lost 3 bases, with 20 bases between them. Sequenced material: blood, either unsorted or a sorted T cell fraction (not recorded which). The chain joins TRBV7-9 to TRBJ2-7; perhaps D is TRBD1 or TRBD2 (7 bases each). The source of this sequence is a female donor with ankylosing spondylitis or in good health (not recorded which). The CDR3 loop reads CASSRRGGGSLYEQYF. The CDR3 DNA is TGTGCCAGCAGCCGTCGAGGGGGCGGGAGCCTCTACGAGCAGTACTTC.